A selection of T cell receptor beta chains follows, all from one sample in a study of shared clonotypes between healthy human individuals. Clones were read by immunoSEQ multiplex PCR, and TCRdb kept only the in-frame ones, dropping some. The sample lists 2 million or so clones, about 95% occurring once. Sequencing used naive CD8+ T cells sorted from blood. The receptor source for this set is a man younger than 35 in good health. Each CDR3 is given with its conserved first and last residue. A D gene is named only where the DNA matches it firmly. Only part of the rows carry a size: once, few, many, or a class if the clone is expanded.

d_call: NA; clone_size: NA; v_call: TRBV2; j_call: TRBJ2-5; cdr3_nt: TGTGCCAGCAGTGAATTGGGATATATGGCCCAAGAGACCCAGTACTTC; cdr3_aa: CASSELGYMAQETQYF
d_call: NA; clone_size: NA; v_call: TRBV4-1; j_call: TRBJ1-2; cdr3_nt: TGCGCCAGCTCGGGGCAGAACTATGGCTACACCTTC; cdr3_aa: CASSGQNYGYTF
d_call: TRBD1; clone_size: NA; v_call: TRBV6-1; j_call: TRBJ2-7; cdr3_nt: TGTGCCAGCAGTGAAGAGTTAGGGACAGCCTACGAGCAGTACTTC; cdr3_aa: CASSEELGTAYEQYF
d_call: NA; clone_size: once; v_call: TRBV27; j_call: TRBJ2-2; cdr3_nt: TGTGCCAGCAGTCCCTTCAATGCCGGGGAGCTGTTTTTT; cdr3_aa: CASSPFNAGELFF
d_call: TRBD2; clone_size: NA; v_call: TRBV13; j_call: TRBJ2-1; cdr3_nt: TGTGCCAGCAGCTTAGCCTTTACTAGCGGGGGGCGGAATGAGCAGTTCTTC; cdr3_aa: CASSLAFTSGGRNEQFF
d_call: TRBD2; clone_size: NA; v_call: TRBV7-9; j_call: TRBJ2-1; cdr3_nt: TGTGCCAGCAGCTTAGCGGTAGTAGCGGGGGGGCACTCCTACAATGAGCAGTTCTTC; cdr3_aa: CASSLAVVAGGHSYNEQFF
d_call: NA; clone_size: NA; v_call: TRBV7-9; j_call: TRBJ1-4; cdr3_nt: TGTGCCAGCAGCTTAGCGCGGGCCTTAACGGCAACTAATGAAAACCTGTTTTTT; cdr3_aa: CASSLARALTATNENLFF
d_call: NA; clone_size: NA; v_call: TRBV19; j_call: TRBJ1-2; cdr3_nt: TGTGCCAGTAGTCCACAGGGTAGCTATGGCTACACCTTC; cdr3_aa: CASSPQGSYGYTF
d_call: NA; clone_size: NA; v_call: TRBV7-9; j_call: TRBJ1-3; cdr3_nt: TGTGCCAGCAGCCCTGGGGCTGGAAACACCATATATTTT; cdr3_aa: CASSPGAGNTIYF
d_call: NA; clone_size: NA; v_call: TRBV6-1; j_call: TRBJ1-2; cdr3_nt: TGTGCCAGCAGTGGCAACCGGGACACGATTCTCTATGGCTACACCTTC; cdr3_aa: CASSGNRDTILYGYTF
d_call: NA; clone_size: NA; v_call: TRBV5-1; j_call: TRBJ1-2; cdr3_nt: TGCGCCAGCAGCCCTGGGACTGATGGCTACACCTTC; cdr3_aa: CASSPGTDGYTF
d_call: TRBD2; clone_size: NA; v_call: TRBV7-6; j_call: TRBJ2-3; cdr3_nt: TGTGCCAGCAGCCCTGGACTAGCGGGGACCTCAGGAGATACGCAGTATTTT; cdr3_aa: CASSPGLAGTSGDTQYF
d_call: NA; clone_size: NA; v_call: TRBV2; j_call: TRBJ2-4; cdr3_nt: TGTGCCAGCAACCCGGGGGCGGTAAACATTCAGTACTTC; cdr3_aa: CASNPGAVNIQYF
d_call: NA; clone_size: NA; v_call: TRBV27; j_call: TRBJ2-1; cdr3_nt: TGTGCCAGCAAACACATAGCGGCCAACGATGAGCAGTTCTTC; cdr3_aa: CASKHIAANDEQFF
d_call: NA; clone_size: NA; v_call: TRBV5-6; j_call: TRBJ1-2; cdr3_nt: TGTGCCAGCAGCCCGGGAGGGCAGGGACCTGGCTACACCTTC; cdr3_aa: CASSPGGQGPGYTF
d_call: TRBD2; clone_size: NA; v_call: TRBV9; j_call: TRBJ2-7; cdr3_nt: TGTGCCAGCAGCGAGACTAGCGGGAGGGAGCATGAGCAGTACTTC; cdr3_aa: CASSETSGREHEQYF
d_call: TRBD2; clone_size: NA; v_call: TRBV28; j_call: TRBJ2-7; cdr3_nt: TGTGCCAGCAGTTTATTCCCTCCCAGCGGGGAAACCTACGAGCAGTACTTC; cdr3_aa: CASSLFPPSGETYEQYF
d_call: NA; clone_size: NA; v_call: TRBV5-6; j_call: TRBJ2-7; cdr3_nt: TGTGCCAGCAGCTTTACCCTGTCCCGAAACGAGCAGTACTTC; cdr3_aa: CASSFTLSRNEQYF
d_call: NA; clone_size: NA; v_call: TRBV14; j_call: TRBJ1-1; cdr3_nt: TGTGCCAGCAGCCAAGGTTTAGGGCTTACGAACACTGAAGCTTTCTTT; cdr3_aa: CASSQGLGLTNTEAFF
d_call: NA; clone_size: NA; v_call: TRBV2; j_call: TRBJ2-3; cdr3_nt: TGTGCCAGCAGTGTCCCTCGGAGTGCCACAGATACGCAGTATTTT; cdr3_aa: CASSVPRSATDTQYF
d_call: TRBD2; clone_size: NA; v_call: TRBV2; j_call: TRBJ2-7; cdr3_nt: TGTGCCAGCAGTGATTTAAGCGGGGGACCCTACGAGCAGTACTTC; cdr3_aa: CASSDLSGGPYEQYF
d_call: NA; clone_size: NA; v_call: TRBV9; j_call: TRBJ1-2; cdr3_nt: TGTGCCAGCAGCTCCTCGGGGACACAGTTTGGCTACACCTTC; cdr3_aa: CASSSSGTQFGYTF
d_call: NA; clone_size: NA; v_call: TRBV28; j_call: TRBJ2-7; cdr3_nt: TGTGCCAGCAGTTTAGGGTCCATCACGTACGAGCAGTACTTC; cdr3_aa: CASSLGSITYEQYF
d_call: NA; clone_size: once; v_call: TRBV7-6; j_call: TRBJ2-3; cdr3_nt: TGTGCCAGCAGCTTAGCGGGGGAGACAGATACGCAGTATTTT; cdr3_aa: CASSLAGETDTQYF
d_call: NA; clone_size: NA; v_call: TRBV5-1; j_call: TRBJ2-3; cdr3_nt: TGCGCCAGCAGCTTGGCGGCTAGAGATACGCAGTATTTT; cdr3_aa: CASSLAARDTQYF
d_call: NA; clone_size: NA; v_call: TRBV11-2; j_call: TRBJ1-2; cdr3_nt: TGTGCCAGCAGCCGAAACCCGGGGAAGGAAGGCTACACCTTC; cdr3_aa: CASSRNPGKEGYTF
d_call: TRBD1; clone_size: few; v_call: TRBV2; j_call: TRBJ2-1; cdr3_nt: TGTGCCAGCAGCCCGGGACAGTCCTACAATGAGCAGTTCTTC; cdr3_aa: CASSPGQSYNEQFF
d_call: NA; clone_size: NA; v_call: TRBV4-1; j_call: TRBJ2-7; cdr3_nt: TGCGCCAGCAGCCTTCGACAGACTCCTTCCTACGAGCAGTACTTC; cdr3_aa: CASSLRQTPSYEQYF
d_call: NA; clone_size: NA; v_call: TRBV30; j_call: TRBJ2-6; cdr3_nt: TGTGCCTGGAGCTCTGGGGCCAACGTCCTGACTTTC; cdr3_aa: CAWSSGANVLTF
d_call: TRBD1; clone_size: NA; v_call: TRBV6-1; j_call: TRBJ1-2; cdr3_nt: TGTGCCAGCAGGTTGACAGGGTTCTATGGCTACACCTTC; cdr3_aa: CASRLTGFYGYTF
d_call: NA; clone_size: NA; v_call: TRBV10-3; j_call: TRBJ2-5; cdr3_nt: TGTGCCATCAGTGAGTCGCTTAGCCGTCGGGAGACCCAGTACTTC; cdr3_aa: CAISESLSRRETQYF
d_call: NA; clone_size: NA; v_call: TRBV12-5; j_call: TRBJ2-7; cdr3_nt: TGTGCTAGTGGTTTGCCCGGGCCAGCCGAGCAGTACTTC; cdr3_aa: CASGLPGPAEQYF
d_call: NA; clone_size: NA; v_call: TRBV4-1; j_call: TRBJ2-3; cdr3_nt: TGCGCCAGCAGCCAAGATTACGGATATTGGCAGTATTTT; cdr3_aa: CASSQDYGYWQYF
d_call: NA; clone_size: NA; v_call: TRBV6-5; j_call: TRBJ2-7; cdr3_nt: TGTGCCAGCAGTGTCGACGGATCCTACGAGCAGTACTTC; cdr3_aa: CASSVDGSYEQYF
d_call: TRBD2; clone_size: NA; v_call: TRBV28; j_call: TRBJ2-7; cdr3_nt: TGTGCCAGCAGTTTACCTACTAGCGGGGTGGGATCCTACGAGCAGTACTTC; cdr3_aa: CASSLPTSGVGSYEQYF
d_call: NA; clone_size: NA; v_call: TRBV5-1; j_call: TRBJ2-1; cdr3_nt: TGCGCCAGCAGCGCCCGTTGGGAGACCTCCTACAATGAGCAGTTCTTC; cdr3_aa: CASSARWETSYNEQFF
d_call: NA; clone_size: NA; v_call: TRBV18; j_call: TRBJ2-3; cdr3_nt: TGTGCCAGCTCACCCGTGAAGGCAGATACGCAGTATTTT; cdr3_aa: CASSPVKADTQYF
d_call: TRBD1; clone_size: NA; v_call: TRBV7-9; j_call: TRBJ2-7; cdr3_nt: TGTGCCAGCAGTTATAAAACCGGGACAGAGGACTACGAGCAGTACTTC; cdr3_aa: CASSYKTGTEDYEQYF
d_call: TRBD1; clone_size: NA; v_call: TRBV13; j_call: TRBJ2-1; cdr3_nt: TGTGCCAGCAGCTTAAGGAGGACAGGCGGCAATGAGCAGTTCTTC; cdr3_aa: CASSLRRTGGNEQFF
d_call: TRBD2; clone_size: NA; v_call: TRBV15; j_call: TRBJ2-5; cdr3_nt: TGTGCCACCAGACTAGCGGGTGGAGAGACCCAGTACTTC; cdr3_aa: CATRLAGGETQYF
d_call: TRBD1; clone_size: few; v_call: TRBV27; j_call: TRBJ1-2; cdr3_nt: TGTGCCAGCAGGACAGGGGCTAGGGGCTACACCTTC; cdr3_aa: CASRTGARGYTF
d_call: NA; clone_size: NA; v_call: TRBV7-6; j_call: TRBJ1-4; cdr3_nt: TGTGCCAGCAGTCGGGACCGAACGGGCGGAAAACTGTTTTTT; cdr3_aa: CASSRDRTGGKLFF
d_call: TRBD2; clone_size: NA; v_call: TRBV13; j_call: TRBJ2-2; cdr3_nt: TGTGCCAGCAGCTTACGACTAGCGGGAGAGAACGGGGAGCTGTTTTTT; cdr3_aa: CASSLRLAGENGELFF
d_call: NA; clone_size: once; v_call: TRBV7-6; j_call: TRBJ2-2; cdr3_nt: TGTGCCAGCAGCTTAGTAACAGGGAACGCCGGGGAGCTGTTTTTT; cdr3_aa: CASSLVTGNAGELFF
d_call: TRBD2; clone_size: NA; v_call: TRBV5-1; j_call: TRBJ2-3; cdr3_nt: TGCGCCAGCAGCCCTGGCGGGGGACCCGATACGCAGTATTTT; cdr3_aa: CASSPGGGPDTQYF
d_call: NA; clone_size: NA; v_call: TRBV4-1; j_call: TRBJ2-5; cdr3_nt: TGCGCCAGCAGCCAAGATCCTGGGGGGAGGTTGCTGATGACCCAGTACTTC; cdr3_aa: CASSQDPGGRLLMTQYF
d_call: NA; clone_size: NA; v_call: TRBV7-6; j_call: TRBJ2-7; cdr3_nt: TGTGCCAGCGGGGCGGGTGATCCCTACGAGCAGTACTTC; cdr3_aa: CASGAGDPYEQYF
d_call: NA; clone_size: NA; v_call: TRBV19; j_call: TRBJ2-3; cdr3_nt: TGTGCCAGTAGTACCCAGGACGACACAGATACGCAGTATTTT; cdr3_aa: CASSTQDDTDTQYF
d_call: NA; clone_size: NA; v_call: TRBV13; j_call: TRBJ2-7; cdr3_nt: TGTGCCAGCAGCCTGGGGCGGGGTTACGAGCAGTACTTC; cdr3_aa: CASSLGRGYEQYF
d_call: TRBD1; clone_size: NA; v_call: TRBV7-2; j_call: TRBJ2-1; cdr3_nt: TGTGCCAGCAGCTTAGCAGGACAGGGCATCCACAATGAGCAGTTCTTC; cdr3_aa: CASSLAGQGIHNEQFF
d_call: NA; clone_size: NA; v_call: TRBV11-2; j_call: TRBJ2-1; cdr3_nt: TGTGCCAGCAGCTCTTGGACTGACAATGAGCAGTTCTTC; cdr3_aa: CASSSWTDNEQFF
d_call: TRBD2; clone_size: NA; v_call: TRBV10-3; j_call: TRBJ2-3; cdr3_nt: TGTGCCATCAGTGAGTCGGTAGCGGGGGGGAGCACAGATACGCAGTATTTT; cdr3_aa: CAISESVAGGSTDTQYF
d_call: NA; clone_size: NA; v_call: TRBV6-5; j_call: TRBJ2-3; cdr3_nt: TGTGCCAGCAGTTACAGTAGGTCTGGGGGAACAGATACGCAGTATTTT; cdr3_aa: CASSYSRSGGTDTQYF
d_call: NA; clone_size: NA; v_call: TRBV6-1; j_call: TRBJ2-7; cdr3_nt: TGTGCCAGCAGTGAAGGCGTCAGCTACGAGCAGTACTTC; cdr3_aa: CASSEGVSYEQYF
d_call: NA; clone_size: NA; v_call: TRBV2; j_call: TRBJ2-1; cdr3_nt: TGTGCCAGCAGCGATCTACAGGAGTTCTTC; cdr3_aa: CASSDLQEFF
d_call: TRBD1; clone_size: NA; v_call: TRBV9; j_call: TRBJ1-2; cdr3_nt: TGTGCCAGCAGCGTAGCCGGCCTTGACAGGGGCGGCTACACCTTC; cdr3_aa: CASSVAGLDRGGYTF
d_call: NA; clone_size: NA; v_call: TRBV4-1; j_call: TRBJ2-7; cdr3_nt: TGCGCCAGCAGCCAATTGTCCGGATCCTCCTACGAGCAGTACTTC; cdr3_aa: CASSQLSGSSYEQYF